The 19 T cell receptor beta chains in this list originate from one sample, sequenced in a study of blood T cell repertoires in COVID-19. The method was immunoSEQ multiplex PCR; TCRdb's version includes in-frame clones alone and lacks a portion of them. This table has about 170,000 clones, about 83% appearing once. The sequenced material came from peripheral blood. Every receptor here comes from a woman between 70 and 85 years old who had recovered from COVID-19.

This rearrangement joins TRBV7-2 to TRBJ2-7; 7 bases fit TRBD2. The germline CDR1 and CDR2 sequences are SGHTA and FQGNSA. CDR3 length: 17 amino acids. Germline trimming cut 3 bases from V and 1 base from J; bases unmatched to any gene: 12. The CDR3 loop reads CASSFPSPGGISYEQYF. CDR3 DNA: TGTGCCAGCAGCTTCCCCTCGCCGGGAGGCATTTCCTACGAGCAGTACTTC. The complete variable domain, with remaining parts taken from reference TRBV7-2 and TRBJ2-7, reads GAGVSQSPSNKVTEKGKDVELRCDPISGHTALYWYRQSLGQGLEFLIYFQGNSAPDKSGLPSDRFSAERTGGSVSTLTIQRTQQEDSAVYLCASSFPSPGGISYEQYFGPGTRLTVT.

This sequence joins TRBV7-2 and TRBJ1-1; no clear D gene. The germline V gene has CDR1 SGHTA and CDR2 FQGNSA. The CDR3 loop spans 18 amino acids. The ends were cut back, 4 bases at V and 0 bases at J, with 21 bases in the middle. DNA for the CDR3: TGTGCCAGCAGCTCGACACATCGGCGGGTCAAGATGAACACTGAAGCTTTCTTT. As protein: CASSSTHRRVKMNTEAFF.

The chain employs TRBV28 and TRBJ1-5; weak D call: TRBD1 (5 bases). Trimming pared 2 bases from V and 3 bases from J, leaving 8 bases between. Germline V lookup: CDR1 MDHEN, CDR2 SYDVKM. The CDR3 is made up of 14 amino acids. The CDR3 DNA reads as TGTGCCAGCAGTTTAGGGGGGTTCAATCAGCCCCAGCATTTT. This encodes CASSLGGFNQPQHF.

The chain employs TRBV28 and TRBJ1-2; a weak D match, TRBD1 (6 bases). Germline-derived CDR1 and CDR2 are MDHEN and SYDVKM. Trimming took 6 bases from V and 1 from J, leaving 9 bases between them. The CDR3 has 13 amino acids. CDR3 sequence reads: CASRPQGNYGYTF. CDR3 sequence (DNA): TGTGCCAGCAGACCACAGGGTAACTATGGCTACACCTTC.

The chain joins TRBV6-5 to TRBJ1-2, with D possibly TRBD1 on 5 matching bases. The ends were cut back, 7 bases at V and 4 bases at J, with 13 bases in the middle. The CDR3 is 13 amino acids. The V gene's germline CDR1 is MNHEY and CDR2 SVGAGI. As DNA, the CDR3 is TGTGCCAGCACCCCCACGACAGCCTATGGCTACACCTTC. Its translation is CASTPTTAYGYTF.

The V call is TRBV2, the J call TRBJ1-1; D ambiguous. Germline V gene data show CDR1 as SNHLY and CDR2 as FYNNEI. This CDR3 is 13 amino acids long. V lost 7 bases to trimming and J lost 1 base, with 10 bases between them. The CDR3 DNA is TGTGCCAGCATGCGGGAATCGAACACTGAAGCTTTCTTT. Translating gives CASMRESNTEAFF.

This clone was counted a few times. The chain employs TRBV6-5 and TRBJ2-7; D possibly corresponds to TRBD2 (5 bases). V gave up 5 bases and J gave up 2 bases, with 13 bases separating them. Germline CDR1 reads MNHEY; CDR2 reads SVGAGI. The CDR3 is 14 residues long. The CDR3 nucleotides are TGTGCCAGCAGTCCGGACTCCAATCCCTACGAGCAGTACTTC. Protein product: CASSPDSNPYEQYF.

A note on this clone: This clone may be a read error of a much larger clone one base away. The rearrangement uses TRBV7-3 and TRBJ2-3; D gene ambiguous. Germline V CDR1 and CDR2: SGHTA, FQGTGA. V was cut by 5 bases and J by 2 bases, with 5 bases left in between. CDR3 size: 12 residues. This CDR3 reads CASSPNTDTQYF. CDR3 coding DNA: TGTGCCAGCAGCCCTAACACAGATACGCAGTATTTT.

The DNA for the CDR3 is TGTGCCAGCGGACCTGGGGGCGGCCAAGAGACCCAGTACTTC. Amino acids: CASGPGGGQETQYF. This chain links TRBV7-2 with TRBJ2-5, with TRBD1 as a possible D gene (6 bases). V was cut by 8 bases and J by 1 base, with 14 bases left in between. The CDR3 length is 14 residues. From germline, CDR1 is SGHTA and CDR2 FQGNSA.

This clone was counted once. V usage is TRBV7-3 and J usage is TRBJ2-3; 9 bases match TRBD1. The J segment lost 9 bases and the V segment lost 6 bases, leaving 4 bases of the junction unmatched. Germline loops: CDR1 SGHTA, CDR2 FQGTGA. This CDR3 comprises 12 residues. CDR3 nucleotides: TGTGCCAGCAGGGGGGACAGGGCGACGCAGTATTTT. Its translation is CASRGDRATQYF.

This sequence joins TRBV11-2 and TRBJ2-7; D is possibly TRBD1 (7 bases). Germline loops: CDR1 SGHAT, CDR2 FQNNGV. The CDR3 is made up of 14 amino acids. The V gene lost 1 base and the J gene lost 6 bases, with 13 bases spanning the gap. The CDR3 DNA follows: TGTGCCAGCAGCTTAGGCAGGGGGGTAGGCGAGCAGTACTTC. As protein: CASSLGRGVGEQYF.

V usage is TRBV18 and J usage is TRBJ1-5, with a weak D call TRBD1 (5 bases). CDR3 length: 16 residues. Germline CDR1 is KGHSH and CDR2 is LQKENI. V gave up 6 bases and J gave up 0 bases, with 15 bases separating them. CDR3 residues: CASSLGGGNSNQPQHF. For the CDR3, the DNA is TGTGCCAGCTCCCTTGGGGGGGGGAATAGCAATCAGCCCCAGCATTTT.

About this clone itself: One end of the junction fails to match germline, which may point to a read error. The V and J genes are TRBV4-1 and TRBJ2-7; 8 nucleotides match TRBD1. CDR1 MGHRA and CDR2 YSYEKL come from the germline V gene. The CDR3 sequence is 14 residues long. CDR3 bases: TGCGCCAGCAGCCTCGACAGGGGACCCCTCCGGGCGGACTTC. Amino acids: CASSLDRGPLRADF.

V usage is TRBV5-1 and J usage is TRBJ2-7, with 8 positions matching TRBD1. Germline lookup yields CDR1 SGHRS and CDR2 YFSETQ. This CDR3 contains 14 residues. Trimming cost V 4 bases and J 4 bases; bases outside gene matches: 7. Here the CDR3 reads CASSHGTGEYEQYF. In nucleotides, the CDR3 is TGCGCCAGCAGCCACGGGACAGGAGAATACGAGCAGTACTTC.

The V call is TRBV7-3, the J call TRBJ2-3, with 7 positions matching TRBD2. Trimming at V came to 7 bases and at J to 5 bases, leaving 9 bases not matched to a gene. This CDR3 comprises 14 residues. Germline assignment: CDR1 SGHTA and CDR2 FQGTGA. The CDR3 coding sequence is TGTGCCAGCACGGGCGGGAGCGGTGGAGATACGCAGTATTTT. The encoded protein is CASTGGSGGDTQYF.

The rearrangement uses TRBV5-1 and TRBJ2-1, with unresolved D. Per germline, CDR1 SGHRS and CDR2 YFSETQ. V shed 5 bases and J shed 5 bases, with 11 bases lying between them. The CDR3 consists of 13 residues. The CDR3 loop is CASRRAENNEQFF. The CDR3 bases are TGCGCCAGCAGGAGAGCCGAAAACAATGAGCAGTTCTTC. Based on the CDR3 plus reference TRBV5-1 and TRBJ2-1, the full variable domain is KAGVTQTPRYLIKTRGQQVTLSCSPISGHRSVSWYQQTPGQGLQFLFEYFSETQRNKGNFPGRFSGRQFSNSRSEMNVSTLELGDSALYLCASRRAENNEQFFGPGTRLTVL.

The chain links TRBV6-5 to TRBJ2-3; D might be TRBD2 (6 bases). V was pared by 2 bases and J by 4 bases, with 13 bases between. The CDR3 length is 15 residues. Per the germline V gene, CDR1 is MNHEY and CDR2 is SVGAGI. The CDR3 reads CASSYGWEDPDTQYF. The CDR3 nucleotides are TGTGCCAGCAGTTACGGGTGGGAGGACCCAGATACGCAGTATTTT.

This clone has just a few counts. V is TRBV5-1 and J is TRBJ1-1, with D unclear. This CDR3 comprises 15 residues. The germline gives CDR1 SGHRS, CDR2 YFSETQ. Trimming removed 0 bases at V and 3 bases at J, with 12 bases between. CDR3 residues: CASSLGRRTDTEAFF. The CDR3 DNA follows: TGCGCCAGCAGCTTGGGCCGGAGAACTGACACTGAAGCTTTCTTT.

CDR3 sequence: CASSGGGTLSRGNQPQHF. The CDR3 coding sequence is TGTGCCAGCAGTGGGGGAGGGACACTAAGCAGGGGCAATCAGCCCCAGCATTTT. The chain recombines TRBV6-1 with TRBJ1-5, with D perhaps TRBD1 (6 bases). CDR3 length: 18 amino acids. Germline-derived CDR1 and CDR2 are MNHNS and SASEGT. V dropped 4 bases and J dropped 2 bases, with 21 bases sitting between them.